This TCR beta chain was sequenced in a study of OX40 agonist ivuxolimab in advanced cancers. This clone is a singleton in its sample. Profiled with immunoSEQ multiplex PCR; TCRdb holds only in-frame clones, not every one. The table includes roughly 92,000 clones, around nine tenths detected once. The junction had 10 bases not matched to a gene; V was cut back by 1 base and J by 5 bases. Germline values: CDR1 MDHEN, CDR2 SYDVKM. This CDR3 is built from 17 residues. The specimen was CD4+ or CD8+ T cells sorted from blood, collected in a trial of the OX40 agonist ivuxolimab. The rearrangement uses TRBV28 and TRBJ1-4; the match to TRBD1 covers 7 bases. The source is an adult with an advanced solid tumor such as melanoma, head and neck, liver or kidney cancer. CDR3 in amino acids: CASSLSAGGRGNEKLFF. In DNA form, the CDR3 reads TGTGCCAGCAGTTTATCGGCAGGGGGTAGGGGAAATGAAAAACTGTTTTTT.